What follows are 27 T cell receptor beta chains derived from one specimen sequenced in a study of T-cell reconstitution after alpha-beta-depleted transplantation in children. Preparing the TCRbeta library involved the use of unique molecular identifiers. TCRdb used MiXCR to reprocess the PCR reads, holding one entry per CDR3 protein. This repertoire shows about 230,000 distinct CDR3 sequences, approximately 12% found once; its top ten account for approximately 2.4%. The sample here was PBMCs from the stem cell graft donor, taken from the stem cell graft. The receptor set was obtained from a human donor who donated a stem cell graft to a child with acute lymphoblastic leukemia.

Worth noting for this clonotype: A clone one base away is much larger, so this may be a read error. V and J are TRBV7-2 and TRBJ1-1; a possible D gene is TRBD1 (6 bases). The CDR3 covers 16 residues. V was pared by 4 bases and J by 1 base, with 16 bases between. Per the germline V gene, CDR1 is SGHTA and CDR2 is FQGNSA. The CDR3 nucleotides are TGTGCCAGCAGCTCAGGAGGGGCCAGGGGGAACACTGAAGCTTTCTTT. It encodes CASSSGGARGNTEAFF.

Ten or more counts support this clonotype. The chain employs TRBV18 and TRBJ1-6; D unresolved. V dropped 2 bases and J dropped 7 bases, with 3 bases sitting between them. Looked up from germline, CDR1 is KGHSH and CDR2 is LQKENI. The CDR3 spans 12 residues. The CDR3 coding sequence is TGTGCCAGCTCACCAGGAAATTCACCCCTCCACTTT. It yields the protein CASSPGNSPLHF.

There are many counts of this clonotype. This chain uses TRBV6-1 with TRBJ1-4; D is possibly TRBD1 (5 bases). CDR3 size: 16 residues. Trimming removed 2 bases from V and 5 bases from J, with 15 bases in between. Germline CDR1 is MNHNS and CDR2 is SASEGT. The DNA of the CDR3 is TGTGCCAGCAGTGAAAACAGTGGGGACGGAAATGAAAAACTGTTTTTT. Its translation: CASSENSGDGNEKLFF.

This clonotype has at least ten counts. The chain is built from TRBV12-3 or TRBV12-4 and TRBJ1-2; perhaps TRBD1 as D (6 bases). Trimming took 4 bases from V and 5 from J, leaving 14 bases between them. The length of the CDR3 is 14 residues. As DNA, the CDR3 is TGTGCCAGCAGTTCCCACAGGGTTCGGTATGGCTACACCTTC. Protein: CASSSHRVRYGYTF.

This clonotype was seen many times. CDR3 DNA: TGTGCCAGCAGTTCATTAGACAGGGGGCTGAGCTATGGCTACACCTTC. It codes for CASSSLDRGLSYGYTF. V gene TRBV28 combines with J gene TRBJ1-2; TRBD1 aligns across 10 bases. J was trimmed by 4 bases and V by 4 bases; bases with no gene match: 9. The CDR3 consists of 16 residues. Germline values: CDR1 MDHEN, CDR2 SYDVKM.

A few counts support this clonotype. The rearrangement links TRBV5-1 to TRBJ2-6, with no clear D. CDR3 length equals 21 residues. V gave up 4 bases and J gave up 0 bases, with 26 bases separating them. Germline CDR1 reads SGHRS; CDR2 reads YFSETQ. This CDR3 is CASSLRPFIGEKSSGANVLTF. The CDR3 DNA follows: TGCGCCAGCAGCCTACGACCTTTCATTGGCGAGAAAAGCTCTGGGGCCAACGTCCTGACTTTC.

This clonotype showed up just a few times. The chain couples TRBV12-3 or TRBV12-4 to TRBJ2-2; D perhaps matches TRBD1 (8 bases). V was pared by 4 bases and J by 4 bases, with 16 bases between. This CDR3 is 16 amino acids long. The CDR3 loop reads CASSSTDREGTGELFF. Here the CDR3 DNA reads TGTGCCAGCAGTTCAACGGACAGGGAGGGCACCGGGGAGCTGTTTTTT.

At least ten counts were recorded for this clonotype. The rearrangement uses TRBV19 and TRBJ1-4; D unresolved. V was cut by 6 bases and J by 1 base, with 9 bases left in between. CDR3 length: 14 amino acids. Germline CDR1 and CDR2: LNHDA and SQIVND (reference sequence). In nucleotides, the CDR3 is TGTGCCAGTAGCCCGACGGGAACTAATGAAAAACTGTTTTTT. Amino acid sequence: CASSPTGTNEKLFF.

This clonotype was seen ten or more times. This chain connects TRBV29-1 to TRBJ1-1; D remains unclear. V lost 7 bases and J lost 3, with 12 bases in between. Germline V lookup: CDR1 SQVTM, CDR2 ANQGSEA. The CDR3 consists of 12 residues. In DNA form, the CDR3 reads TGCAGCGCTTGCGAGACGTACACTGAAGCTTTCTTT. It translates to CSACETYTEAFF.

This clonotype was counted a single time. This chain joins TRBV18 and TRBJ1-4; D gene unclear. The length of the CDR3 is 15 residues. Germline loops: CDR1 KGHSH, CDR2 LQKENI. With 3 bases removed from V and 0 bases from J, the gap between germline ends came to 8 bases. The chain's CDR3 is CASSPQFATNEKLFF. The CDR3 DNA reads TGTGCCAGCTCACCCCAATTTGCAACTAATGAAAAACTGTTTTTT.

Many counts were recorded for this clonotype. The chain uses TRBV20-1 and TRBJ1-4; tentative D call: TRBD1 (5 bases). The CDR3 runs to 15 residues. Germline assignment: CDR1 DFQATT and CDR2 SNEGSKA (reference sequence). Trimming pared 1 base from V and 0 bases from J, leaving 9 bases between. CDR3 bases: TGCAGTGCTAGAGTGGGGGGAGCAACTAATGAAAAACTGTTTTTT. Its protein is CSARVGGATNEKLFF.

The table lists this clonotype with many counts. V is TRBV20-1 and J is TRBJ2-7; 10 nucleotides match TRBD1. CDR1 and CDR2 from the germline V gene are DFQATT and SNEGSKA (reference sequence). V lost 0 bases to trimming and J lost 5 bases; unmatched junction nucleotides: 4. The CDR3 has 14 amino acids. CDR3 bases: TGCAGTGCTAGAGATGACAGGGGGCCCCACGAGCAGTACTTC. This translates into CSARDDRGPHEQYF.

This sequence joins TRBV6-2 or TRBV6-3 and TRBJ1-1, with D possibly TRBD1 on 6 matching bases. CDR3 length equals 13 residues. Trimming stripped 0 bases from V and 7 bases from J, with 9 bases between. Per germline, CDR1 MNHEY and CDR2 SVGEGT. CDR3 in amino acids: CASSYSDRFEAFF. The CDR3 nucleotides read TGTGCCAGCAGTTACTCCGACAGGTTTGAAGCTTTCTTT.

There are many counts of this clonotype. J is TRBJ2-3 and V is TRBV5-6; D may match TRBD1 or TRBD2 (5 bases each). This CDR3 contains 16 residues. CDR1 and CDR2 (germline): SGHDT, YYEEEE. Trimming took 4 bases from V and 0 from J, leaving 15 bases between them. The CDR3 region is CASSPGTDSSTDTQYF. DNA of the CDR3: TGTGCCAGCAGCCCCGGGACGGACTCTAGCACAGATACGCAGTATTTT.

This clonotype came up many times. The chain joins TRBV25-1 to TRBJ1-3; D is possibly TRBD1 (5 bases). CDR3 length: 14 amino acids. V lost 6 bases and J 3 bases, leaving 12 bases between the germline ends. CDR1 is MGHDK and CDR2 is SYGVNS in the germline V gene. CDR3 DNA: TGTGCCAGCAGGGGGGGAAGTTATGGAAACACCATATATTTT. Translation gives CASRGGSYGNTIYF.

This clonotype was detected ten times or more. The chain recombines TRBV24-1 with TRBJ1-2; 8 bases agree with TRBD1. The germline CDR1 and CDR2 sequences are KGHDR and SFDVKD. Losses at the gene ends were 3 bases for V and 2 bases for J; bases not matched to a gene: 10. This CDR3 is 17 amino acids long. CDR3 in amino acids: CATSDTADRGRNYGYTF. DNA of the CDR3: TGTGCCACCAGTGATACCGCAGACAGGGGAAGAAACTATGGCTACACCTTC.

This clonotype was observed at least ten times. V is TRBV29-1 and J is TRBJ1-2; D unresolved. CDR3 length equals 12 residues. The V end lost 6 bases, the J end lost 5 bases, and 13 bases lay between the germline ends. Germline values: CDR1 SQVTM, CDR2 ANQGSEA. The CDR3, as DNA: TGCAGCGTCGTCGGAGAGGTATATGGCTACACCTTC. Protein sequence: CSVVGEVYGYTF.

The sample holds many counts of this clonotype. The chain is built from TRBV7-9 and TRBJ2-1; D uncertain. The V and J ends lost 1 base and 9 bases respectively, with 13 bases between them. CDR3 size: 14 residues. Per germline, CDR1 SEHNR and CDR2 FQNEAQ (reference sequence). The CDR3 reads CASSLVLAASEQFF. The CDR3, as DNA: TGTGCCAGCAGCTTAGTCCTGGCGGCAAGTGAGCAGTTCTTC.

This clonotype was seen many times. CDR3 protein: CAIRTGTDEQFF. The CDR3, as DNA: TGTGCCATCAGAACAGGGACCGATGAGCAGTTCTTC. The chain joins TRBV10-3 to TRBJ2-1, with D possibly being TRBD1 (6 bases). The V gene's germline CDR1 is ENHRY and CDR2 SYGVKD. The CDR3 has 12 residues. Trimming stripped 6 bases from V and 8 bases from J, with 11 bases between.

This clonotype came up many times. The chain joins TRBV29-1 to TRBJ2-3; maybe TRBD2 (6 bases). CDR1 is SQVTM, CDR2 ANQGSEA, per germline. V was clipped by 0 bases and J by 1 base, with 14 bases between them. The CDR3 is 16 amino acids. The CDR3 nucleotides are TGCAGCGTTGAAGATTTAATAGCGGAAGGCACAGATACGCAGTATTTT. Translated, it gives CSVEDLIAEGTDTQYF.

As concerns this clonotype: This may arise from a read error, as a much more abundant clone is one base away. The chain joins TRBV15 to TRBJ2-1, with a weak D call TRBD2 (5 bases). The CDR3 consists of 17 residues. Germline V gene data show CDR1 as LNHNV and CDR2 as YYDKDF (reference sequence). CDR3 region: CATSRDPSLDSYTEQFF. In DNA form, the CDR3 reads TGTGCCACCAGCAGAGATCCCTCACTAGACTCCTACACTGAGCAGTTCTTC.

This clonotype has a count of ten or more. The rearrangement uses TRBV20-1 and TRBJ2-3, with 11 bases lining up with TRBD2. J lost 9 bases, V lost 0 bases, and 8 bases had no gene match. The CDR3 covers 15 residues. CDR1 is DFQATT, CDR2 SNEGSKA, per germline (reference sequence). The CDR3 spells CSARDRVAGGPTQYF. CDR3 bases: TGCAGTGCTAGAGATCGGGTAGCGGGAGGGCCGACGCAGTATTTT.

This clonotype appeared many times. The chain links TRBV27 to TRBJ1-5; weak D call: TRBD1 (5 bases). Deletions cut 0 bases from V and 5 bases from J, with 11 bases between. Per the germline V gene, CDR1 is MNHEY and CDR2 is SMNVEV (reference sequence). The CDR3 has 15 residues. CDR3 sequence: CASSLSAGAHQPQHF. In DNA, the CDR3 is TGTGCCAGCAGTTTATCAGCCGGGGCTCATCAGCCCCAGCATTTT.

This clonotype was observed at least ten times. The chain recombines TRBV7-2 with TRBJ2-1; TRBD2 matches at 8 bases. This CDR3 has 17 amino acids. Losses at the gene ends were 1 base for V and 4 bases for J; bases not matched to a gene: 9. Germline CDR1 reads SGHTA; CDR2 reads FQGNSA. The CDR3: CASSLVRAGVSYNEQFF. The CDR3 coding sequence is TGTGCCAGCAGCTTAGTAAGAGCGGGAGTCTCTTACAATGAGCAGTTCTTC.

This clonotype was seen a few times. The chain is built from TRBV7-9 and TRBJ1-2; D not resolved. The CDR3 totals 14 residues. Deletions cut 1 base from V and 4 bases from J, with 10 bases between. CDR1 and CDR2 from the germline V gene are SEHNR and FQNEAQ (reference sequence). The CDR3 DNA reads TGTGCCAGCAGCTTAGAGTCCCGTTCCTATGGCTACACCTTC. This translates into CASSLESRSYGYTF. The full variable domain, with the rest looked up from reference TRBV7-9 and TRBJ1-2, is DTGVSQNPRHKITKRGQNVTFRCDPISEHNRLYWYRQTLGQGPEFLTYFQNEAQLEKSRLLSDRFSAERPKGSFSTLEIQRTEQGDSAMYLCASSLESRSYGYTFGSGTRLTVV.

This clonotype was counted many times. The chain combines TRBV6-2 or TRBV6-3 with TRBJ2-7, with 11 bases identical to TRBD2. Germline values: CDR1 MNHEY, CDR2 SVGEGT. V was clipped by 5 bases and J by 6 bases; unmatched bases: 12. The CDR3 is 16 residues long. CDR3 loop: CASSLQTSGSPLEQYF. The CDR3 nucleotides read TGTGCCAGCAGTCTACAAACTAGCGGGAGTCCTCTCGAGCAGTACTTC.

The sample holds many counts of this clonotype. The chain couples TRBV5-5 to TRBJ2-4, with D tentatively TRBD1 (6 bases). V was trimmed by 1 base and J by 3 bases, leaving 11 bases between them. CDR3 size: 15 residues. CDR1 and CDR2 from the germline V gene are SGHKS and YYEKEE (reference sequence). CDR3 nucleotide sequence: TGTGCCAGCAGCTTGCGAGCAGGGGTCAAAAACATTCAGTACTTC. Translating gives CASSLRAGVKNIQYF.